This T cell receptor beta chain was sequenced during a study of regulatory T cells in long-lasting Graves disease. This clonotype was recorded many times. TCR beta libraries were built with iRepertoire HTBI primers and Arm-PCR of CDR3 regions. MiXCR, applied by TCRdb to the multiplex PCR reads, yields one record per CDR3 protein. The top ten hold approximately 22% of the sample, which has about 370,000 distinct CDR3 sequences, 15% to 18% seen once. As for time point: newly diagnosed GD, antithyroid drugs for less than 3 months. The TCR library used RNA extracted from PBMCs. This CDR3 has 18 residues. Germline-derived CDR1 and CDR2 are MNHEY and SMNVEV (reference sequence). V shed 4 bases, J shed 2 bases, and the junction held 7 bases outside the gene matches.

The J gene is TRBJ1-6, the V gene TRBV27; 11 bases align to TRBD1. The source was peripheral blood mononuclear cells (PBMCs), collected at new diagnosis, from a patient treated with antithyroid drugs. The receptor was derived from a female donor with Graves disease. CDR3 protein: CASSSRTGGAAYNSPLHF. As DNA, the CDR3 is TGTGCCAGCAGTTCCCGGACAGGGGGCGCCGCCTATAATTCACCCCTCCACTTT.